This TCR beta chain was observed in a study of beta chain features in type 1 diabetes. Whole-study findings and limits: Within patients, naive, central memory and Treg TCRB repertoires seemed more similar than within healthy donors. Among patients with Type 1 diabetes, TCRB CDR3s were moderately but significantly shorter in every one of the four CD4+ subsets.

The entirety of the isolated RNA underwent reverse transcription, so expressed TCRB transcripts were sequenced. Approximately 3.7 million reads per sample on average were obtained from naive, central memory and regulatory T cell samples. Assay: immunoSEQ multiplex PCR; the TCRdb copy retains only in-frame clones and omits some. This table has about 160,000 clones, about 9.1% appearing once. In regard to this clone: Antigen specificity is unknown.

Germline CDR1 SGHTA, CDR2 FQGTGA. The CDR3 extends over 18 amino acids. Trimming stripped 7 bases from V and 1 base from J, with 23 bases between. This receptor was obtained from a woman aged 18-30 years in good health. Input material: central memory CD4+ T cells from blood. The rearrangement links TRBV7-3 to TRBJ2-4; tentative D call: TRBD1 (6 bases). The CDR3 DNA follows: TGTGCCAGCATCCGAGTGGGTTTACAGGGTGGGGCCAAAAACATTCAGTACTTC. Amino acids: CASIRVGLQGGAKNIQYF.